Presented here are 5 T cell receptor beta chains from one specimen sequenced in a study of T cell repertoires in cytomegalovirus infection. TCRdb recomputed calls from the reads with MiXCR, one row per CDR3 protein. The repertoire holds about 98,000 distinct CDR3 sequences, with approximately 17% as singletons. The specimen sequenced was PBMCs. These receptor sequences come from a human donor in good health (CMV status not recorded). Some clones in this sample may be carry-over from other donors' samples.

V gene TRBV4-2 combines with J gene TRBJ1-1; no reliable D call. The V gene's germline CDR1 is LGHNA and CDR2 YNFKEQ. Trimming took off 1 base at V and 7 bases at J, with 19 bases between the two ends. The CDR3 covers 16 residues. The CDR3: CASSQALLTQRDEAFF. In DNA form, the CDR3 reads TGTGCCAGCAGCCAAGCCCTCTTAACCCAGAGAGATGAAGCTTTCTTT.

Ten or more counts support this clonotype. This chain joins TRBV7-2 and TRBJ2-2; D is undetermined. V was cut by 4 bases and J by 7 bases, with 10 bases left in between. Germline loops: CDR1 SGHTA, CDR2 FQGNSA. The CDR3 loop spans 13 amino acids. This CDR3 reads CASSSNTVGELFF. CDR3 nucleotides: TGTGCCAGCAGCTCTAATACAGTCGGGGAGCTGTTTTTT.

The CDR3 protein is CASSLDRGLPYEQYF. CDR3 nucleotide sequence: TGCGCCAGCAGCCTGGACAGGGGGCTACCCTACGAGCAGTACTTC. The chain has TRBV5-1 and TRBJ2-7; TRBD1 matches at 11 bases. With 4 bases clipped from V and 2 bases from J, the junction kept 5 bases outside the gene matches. Per germline, CDR1 SGHRS and CDR2 YFSETQ. This CDR3 contains 15 residues.

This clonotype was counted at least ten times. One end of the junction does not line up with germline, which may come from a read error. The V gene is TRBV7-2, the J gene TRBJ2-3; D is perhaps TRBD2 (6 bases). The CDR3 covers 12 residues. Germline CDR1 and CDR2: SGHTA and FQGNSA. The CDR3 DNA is TGTGCCAGCAGCTTATCGGGGGTAGATACGCATTTT. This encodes CASSLSGVDTHF.

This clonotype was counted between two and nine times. CDR3 sequence: CASSLRTAPGNTIYF. CDR3 DNA sequence: TGTGCCAGCAGCTTACGGACAGCGCCTGGAAACACCATATATTTT. The rearrangement links TRBV11-2 to TRBJ1-3, with D tentatively TRBD1 (6 bases). Per the germline V gene, CDR1 is SGHAT and CDR2 is FQNNGV. V was trimmed by 2 bases and J by 2 bases, leaving 10 bases between them. The CDR3 loop spans 15 amino acids.